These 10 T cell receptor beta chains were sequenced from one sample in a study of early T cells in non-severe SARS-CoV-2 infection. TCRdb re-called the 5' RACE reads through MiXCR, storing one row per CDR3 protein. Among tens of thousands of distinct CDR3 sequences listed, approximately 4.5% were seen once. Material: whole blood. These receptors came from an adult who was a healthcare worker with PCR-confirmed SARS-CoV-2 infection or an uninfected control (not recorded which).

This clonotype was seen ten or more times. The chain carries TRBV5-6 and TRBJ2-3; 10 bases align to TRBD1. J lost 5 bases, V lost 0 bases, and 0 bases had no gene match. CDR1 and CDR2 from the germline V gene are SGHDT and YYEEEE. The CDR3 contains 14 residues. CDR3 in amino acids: CASSLGDRGDTQYF. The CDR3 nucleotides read TGTGCCAGCAGCTTGGGGGACAGGGGAGATACGCAGTATTTT.

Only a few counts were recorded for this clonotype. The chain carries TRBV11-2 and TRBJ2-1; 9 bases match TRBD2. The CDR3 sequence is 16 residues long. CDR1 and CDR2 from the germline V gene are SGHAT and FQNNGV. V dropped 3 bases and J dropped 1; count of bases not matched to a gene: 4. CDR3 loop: CASSLIAGGSYNEQFF. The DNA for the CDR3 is TGTGCCAGCAGCTTGATTGCGGGAGGGTCCTACAATGAGCAGTTCTTC.

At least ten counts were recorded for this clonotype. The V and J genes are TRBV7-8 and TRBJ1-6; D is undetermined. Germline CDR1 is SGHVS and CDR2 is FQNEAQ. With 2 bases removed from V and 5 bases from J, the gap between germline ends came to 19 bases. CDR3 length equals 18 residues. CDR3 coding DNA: TGTGCCAGCAGCTTATTCCCCACTGGCGGATACGATAATTCACCCCTCCACTTT. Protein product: CASSLFPTGGYDNSPLHF.

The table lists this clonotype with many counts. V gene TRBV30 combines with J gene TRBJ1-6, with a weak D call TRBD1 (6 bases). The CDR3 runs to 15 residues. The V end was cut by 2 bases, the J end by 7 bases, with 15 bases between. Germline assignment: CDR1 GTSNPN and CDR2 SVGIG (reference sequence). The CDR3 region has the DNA TGTGCCTGGAGTTTGACGGGACACCGAAATTCACCCCTCCACTTT. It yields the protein CAWSLTGHRNSPLHF.

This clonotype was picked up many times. The CDR3 bases are TGCGCCAGCAGCCCACAGGGGGCTGGGGCCAACGTCCTGACTTTC. Its translation is CASSPQGAGANVLTF. The chain joins TRBV5-1 to TRBJ2-6, with 8 bases that match TRBD1. The CDR3 runs 15 residues. Trimming cost V 4 bases and J 2 bases; bases outside gene matches: 2. Germline V lookup: CDR1 SGHRS, CDR2 YFSETQ.

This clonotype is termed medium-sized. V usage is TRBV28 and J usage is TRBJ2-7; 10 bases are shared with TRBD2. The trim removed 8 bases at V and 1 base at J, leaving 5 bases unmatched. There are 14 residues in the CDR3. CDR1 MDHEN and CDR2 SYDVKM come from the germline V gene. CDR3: CASGISGRSYEQYF. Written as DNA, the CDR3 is TGTGCCAGCGGAATTAGCGGGAGGTCCTACGAGCAGTACTTC.

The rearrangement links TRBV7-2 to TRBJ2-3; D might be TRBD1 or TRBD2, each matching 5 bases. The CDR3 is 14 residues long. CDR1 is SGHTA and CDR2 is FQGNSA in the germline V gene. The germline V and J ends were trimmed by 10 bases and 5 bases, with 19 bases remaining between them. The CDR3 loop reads CATSGTPGKDTQYF. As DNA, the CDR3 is TGTGCCACATCCGGGACCCCAGGGAAAGATACGCAGTATTTT.

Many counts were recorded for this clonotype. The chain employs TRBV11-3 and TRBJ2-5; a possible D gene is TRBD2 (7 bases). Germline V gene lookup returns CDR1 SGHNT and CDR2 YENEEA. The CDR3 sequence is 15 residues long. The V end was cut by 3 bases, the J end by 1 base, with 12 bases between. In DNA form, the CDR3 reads TGTGCCAGCAGCTTGGGGGGGCAACCCCAAGAGACCCAGTACTTC. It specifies CASSLGGQPQETQYF.

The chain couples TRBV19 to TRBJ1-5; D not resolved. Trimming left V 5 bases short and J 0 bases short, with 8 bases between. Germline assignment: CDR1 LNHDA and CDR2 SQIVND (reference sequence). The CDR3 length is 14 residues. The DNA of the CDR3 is TGTGCCAGTAGTCGGACGGATAGCAATCAGCCCCAGCATTTT. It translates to CASSRTDSNQPQHF. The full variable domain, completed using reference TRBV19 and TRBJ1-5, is DGGITQSPKYLFRKEGQNVTLSCEQNLNHDAMYWYRQDPGQGLRLIYYSQIVNDFQKGDIAEGYSVSREKKESFPLTVTSAQKNPTAFYLCASSRTDSNQPQHFGDGTRLSIL.

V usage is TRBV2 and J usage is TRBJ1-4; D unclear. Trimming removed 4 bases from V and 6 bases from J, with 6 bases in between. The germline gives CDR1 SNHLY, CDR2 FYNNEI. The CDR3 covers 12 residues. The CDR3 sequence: CASSGSDEKLFF. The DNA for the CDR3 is TGTGCCAGCAGTGGGTCTGATGAAAAACTGTTTTTT. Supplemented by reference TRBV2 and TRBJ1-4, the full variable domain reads EPEVTQTPSHQVTQMGQEVILRCVPISNHLYFYWYRQILGQKVEFLVSFYNNEISEKSEIFDDQFSVERPDGSNFTLKIRSTKLEDSAMYFCASSGSDEKLFFGSGTQLSVL.